This paragraph covers one T cell receptor beta chain sequence. The antigen remains undetermined. RNA extraction was followed by reverse transcription into cDNA, which acted as the sequencing template. Profiling relied on immunoSEQ multiplex PCR, and the TCRdb table lists in-frame clones only, not all of them. Counted here are around 150,000 clones, about 60% occurring once; the ten biggest clones make up approximately 4.3%. This sample was taken from a study of CD8+ T cells in alopecia areata. Overall study findings and caveats: Scalp specimens additionally yield sequences from normal skin's resident alphabeta T cells. It was lesional scalp, especially alopecia totalis/universalis, that showed higher clonality than normal scalp.

Input material: CD4+ T cells sorted from blood. This receptor was identified in a human donor in good health.

CDR3 DNA: TGTGCCATCAGTCAGGGGACAGCGAATGAAAAACTGTTTTTT. As protein: CAISQGTANEKLFF. This chain joins TRBV10-3 and TRBJ1-4; 7 bases line up with TRBD1. The CDR3 is made up of 14 amino acids. Per the germline V gene, CDR1 is ENHRY and CDR2 is SYGVKD. Germline trimming cut 5 bases from V and 5 bases from J; bases unmatched to any gene: 5.